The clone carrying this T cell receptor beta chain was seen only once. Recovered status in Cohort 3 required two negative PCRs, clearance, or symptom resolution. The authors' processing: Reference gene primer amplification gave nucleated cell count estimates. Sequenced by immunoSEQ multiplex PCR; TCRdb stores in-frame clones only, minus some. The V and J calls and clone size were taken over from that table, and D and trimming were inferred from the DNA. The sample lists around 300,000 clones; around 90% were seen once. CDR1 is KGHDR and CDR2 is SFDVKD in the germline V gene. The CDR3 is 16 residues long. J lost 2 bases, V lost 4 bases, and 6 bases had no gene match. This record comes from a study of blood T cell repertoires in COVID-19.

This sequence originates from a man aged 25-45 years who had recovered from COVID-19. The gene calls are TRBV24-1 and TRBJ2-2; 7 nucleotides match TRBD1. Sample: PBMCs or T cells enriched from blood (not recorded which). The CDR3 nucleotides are TGTGCCACCAGTGACTATGGGACAGCTAACACCGGGGAGCTGTTTTTT. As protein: CATSDYGTANTGELFF.